The 15 T cell receptor beta chains below all came from one sample that was sequenced in a study of response to subunit inactivated influenza vaccine. Using its own MiXCR run on the RT-PCR reads, TCRdb lists one record per CDR3 protein. The sample lists under 850,000 distinct CDR3 sequences, roughly 18% seen once, with about a tenth in the top ten. The material was PBMCs from blood, obtained more than 4 days after vaccination. These receptors were obtained from a man aged 50 or older who received an inactivated influenza vaccine.

This chain joins TRBV29-1 and TRBJ2-5; tentatively, D is TRBD1 (6 bases). This CDR3 has 13 residues. V lost 6 bases and J 5 bases, leaving 16 bases between the germline ends. In germline, CDR1 is SQVTM, CDR2 ANQGSEA. CDR3 residues: CSVAGDPRETQYF. The DNA of the CDR3 is TGCAGCGTCGCAGGGGACCCCCGGGAGACCCAGTACTTC.

CDR3 bases: TGTGCCACCAGTGACATGAGAACGGGACAGGGCTACAATGAGCAGTTCTTC. Amino acids: CATSDMRTGQGYNEQFF. The rearrangement joins TRBV24-1 to TRBJ2-1; 9 nucleotides match TRBD1. V lost 4 bases and J lost 3; bases outside the gene matches: 9. This CDR3 has 17 residues. Germline CDR1 is KGHDR and CDR2 is SFDVKD.

V and J are TRBV4-1 and TRBJ2-3; no clear D gene. V lost 5 bases and J 2 bases, leaving 8 bases between the germline ends. This CDR3 is 13 amino acids long. Germline CDR1 MGHRA, CDR2 YSYEKL. CDR3 DNA sequence: TGCGCCAGCAGCTCCTCATACACAGATACGCAGTATTTT. The encoded protein is CASSSSYTDTQYF.

This clonotype was found many times. The chain recombines TRBV5-1 with TRBJ1-2; D remains unclear. V dropped 2 bases and J dropped 8 bases, with 16 bases sitting between them. Per the germline V gene, CDR1 is SGHRS and CDR2 is YFSETQ. CDR3 length: 14 residues. In nucleotides, the CDR3 is TGCGCCAGCAGCTTCGGGTCGGACGCCAGCGGCTACACCTTC. Protein product: CASSFGSDASGYTF.

This chain joins TRBV27 and TRBJ2-7, with 8 positions matching TRBD2. CDR3 length: 15 residues. CDR1 and CDR2 from the germline V gene are MNHEY and SMNVEV (reference sequence). The V segment lost 2 bases and the J segment 2 bases; nucleotides outside the gene matches: 5. CDR3 DNA: TGTGCCAGCAGTTTAACCAGCGGGAGTCCCTACGAGCAGTACTTC. Its translation is CASSLTSGSPYEQYF.

This clonotype was seen more than once but under ten times. This rearrangement joins TRBV12-3 or TRBV12-4 to TRBJ2-7; D is possibly TRBD1 or TRBD2 (5 bases each). V was clipped by 3 bases and J by 0 bases, with 9 bases between them. The CDR3 length is 14 residues. The CDR3 spells CASSFEGSSYEQYF. The DNA of the CDR3 is TGTGCCAGCAGTTTTGAGGGGAGCTCCTACGAGCAGTACTTC.

The chain carries TRBV20-1 and TRBJ1-2; no clear D gene. CDR3 size: 14 residues. Looked up from germline, CDR1 is DFQATT and CDR2 is SNEGSKA (reference sequence). The V end was cut by 0 bases, the J end by 4 bases, with 12 bases between. The CDR3 protein is CSARDGRLSYGYTF. CDR3 nucleotide sequence: TGCAGTGCTAGAGATGGGAGATTGAGCTATGGCTACACCTTC.

This clonotype was recorded at least ten times. The chain couples TRBV20-1 to TRBJ2-4, with a weak D call TRBD2 (5 bases). V was pared by 7 bases and J by 0 bases, with 13 bases between. CDR3 length: 14 amino acids. From germline, CDR1 is DFQATT and CDR2 SNEGSKA (reference sequence). The chain's CDR3 is CSGEAGLAKNIQYF. CDR3 DNA sequence: TGCAGTGGAGAGGCAGGACTAGCCAAAAACATTCAGTACTTC.

This clonotype was counted ten times or more. The chain couples TRBV29-1 to TRBJ2-4, with TRBD2 as a possible D gene (5 bases). V lost 7 bases and J lost 5, with 12 bases in between. The germline gives CDR1 SQVTM, CDR2 ANQGSEA. This CDR3 region has 12 residues. CDR3 in amino acids: CSAGFGENIQYF. CDR3 bases: TGCAGCGCGGGATTCGGGGAAAACATTCAGTACTTC.

J is TRBJ2-7 and V is TRBV4-2; 8 positions match TRBD1. The CDR3 is made up of 16 amino acids. J lost 3 bases, V lost 1 base, and 8 bases had no gene match. Germline V gene sequence: CDR1 LGHNA, CDR2 YNFKEQ. This CDR3 is CASSQARAGGRYEQYF. The CDR3 DNA sequence: TGTGCCAGCAGCCAAGCGAGGGCAGGGGGCCGCTACGAGCAGTACTTC.

The V and J genes are TRBV12-3 or TRBV12-4 and TRBJ2-1, with 7 bases that match TRBD2. With V trimmed by 6 bases and J by 5 bases, 10 bases remained unmatched. This CDR3 spans 15 amino acids. The CDR3 protein is CASSASLGGNNEQFF. CDR3 DNA sequence: TGTGCCAGCAGCGCGTCCCTGGGGGGGAACAATGAGCAGTTCTTC.

V is TRBV7-2 and J is TRBJ2-7, with TRBD1 matching over 8 bases. The length of the CDR3 is 15 residues. Trimming cost V 1 base and J 6 bases; bases outside gene matches: 8. Germline assignment: CDR1 SGHTA and CDR2 FQGNSA. The CDR3: CASSLGGTGRGEQYF. CDR3 bases: TGTGCCAGCAGCTTAGGGGGGACAGGAAGAGGCGAGCAGTACTTC.

This chain connects TRBV20-1 to TRBJ2-1, with TRBD2 as a possible D gene (6 bases). Between the trimmed V and J ends, which lost 3 bases and 4 bases, there was a span of 19 bases. The CDR3 contains 16 residues. The germline CDR1 and CDR2 sequences are DFQATT and SNEGSKA (reference sequence). Written as DNA, the CDR3 is TGCAGTGCTAGGGTAGGAGGGCTAGCGCCTTACAATGAGCAGTTCTTC. Its translation is CSARVGGLAPYNEQFF.

This clonotype has a handful of counts. This rearrangement joins TRBV20-1 to TRBJ2-5, with D hard to call. CDR1 and CDR2 from the germline V gene are DFQATT and SNEGSKA (reference sequence). This CDR3 has 15 amino acids. The V end was cut by 4 bases, the J end by 2 bases, with 17 bases between. CDR3 in DNA: TGCAGTGCTACCAGCATTATGGCCGCACAAGAGACCCAGTACTTC. Translated, it gives CSATSIMAAQETQYF.

This clonotype has just a few counts. The chain joins TRBV4-1 to TRBJ1-1, with no clear D. From germline, CDR1 is MGHRA and CDR2 YSYEKL. The length of the CDR3 is 14 residues. Trimming cost V 1 base and J 6 bases, with 12 bases left between them. The CDR3 region has the DNA TGCGCCAGCAGCCAAGGTCTAGGCCGGGCTGAAGCTTTCTTT. This gives the protein CASSQGLGRAEAFF.